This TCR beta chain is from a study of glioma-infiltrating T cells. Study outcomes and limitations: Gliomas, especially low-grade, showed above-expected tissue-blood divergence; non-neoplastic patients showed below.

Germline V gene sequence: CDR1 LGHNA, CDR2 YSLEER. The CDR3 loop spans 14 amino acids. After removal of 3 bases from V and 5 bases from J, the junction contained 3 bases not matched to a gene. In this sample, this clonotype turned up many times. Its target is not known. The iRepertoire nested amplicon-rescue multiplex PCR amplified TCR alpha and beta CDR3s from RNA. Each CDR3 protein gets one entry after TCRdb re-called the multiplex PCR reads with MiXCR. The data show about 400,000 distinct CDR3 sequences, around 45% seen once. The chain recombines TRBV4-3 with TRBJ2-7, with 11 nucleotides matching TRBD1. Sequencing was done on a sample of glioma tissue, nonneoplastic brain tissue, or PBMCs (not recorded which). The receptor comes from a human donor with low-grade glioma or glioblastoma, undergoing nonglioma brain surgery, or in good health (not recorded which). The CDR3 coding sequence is TGCGCCAGCAGCCATCGGACAGGGGGCCACGAGCAGTACTTC. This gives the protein CASSHRTGGHEQYF.